This TCR beta chain was identified in a study of vaccination and CD4 T cells after COVID-19. Study details: Samples after vaccination came a median around eleven weeks past dose two, ranging 14 to 241.

Study results and limitations: No early post-infection timepoints were studied, and convalescent patients studied were relatively few. With convalescent patients, a median about 90% of reactive clones emerged solely after vaccination.

CDR3 size: 16 residues. Germline values: CDR1 SGHTA, CDR2 FQGTGA. V trimming: 1 base; J trimming: 5 bases; junction bases outside the gene matches: 7. With regard to this clonotype: Its antigen remains unknown.

TCRdb re-called the PCR reads through MiXCR, storing one row per CDR3 protein. The repertoire has about 20,000 distinct CDR3 sequences, roughly three fifths of them found once; the top ten carry 1% to 1.4%. The sequence derives from a human donor who had recovered from COVID-19. The material was CD4+ T cells from blood, obtained before SARS-CoV-2 vaccination. The chain couples TRBV7-3 to TRBJ2-2; TRBD1 agrees at 7 bases. CDR3 in amino acids: CASSLNSPGQTGELFF. The CDR3 DNA follows: TGTGCCAGCAGCTTAAACTCGCCGGGACAGACCGGGGAGCTGTTTTTT.